This T cell receptor (beta chain) comes out of a study of regulatory T cells in long-lasting Graves disease. Combining iRepertoire HTBI primers with Arm-PCR of CDR3 regions, the authors built TCR beta libraries. From the multiplex PCR reads, TCRdb called clonotypes with MiXCR, one entry per CDR3 protein. This sample has approximately 540,000 distinct CDR3 sequences, with about 12% found just once. Time point described: newly diagnosed GD, antithyroid drugs for less than 3 months. The TCR library was made from RNA extracted from PBMCs. Diagnosis followed American Thyroid Association guidelines for Graves' disease. These same records also appear under a second study, on T cells in Graves' hyperthyroidism and ophthalmopathy. That investigation notes: The primer set for the first-round RT-PCR of the TCR CDR3 was HTBI. Ophthalmopathy, as predicted by the model, came a median around 6.7 months after the prediction.

The clonotype was recovered from a woman aged 25 to 45 with Graves disease. The sample was peripheral blood mononuclear cells (PBMCs), taken at new diagnosis, from a patient treated with antithyroid drugs.

The CDR3 bases are TGTGCTAGTGGTTTTGGGGGGGCTAATGAAAAACTGTTTTTT. The encoded protein is CASGFGGANEKLFF. The chain is built from TRBV12-5 and TRBJ1-4; TRBD1 might be the D (5 bases). This CDR3 has 14 residues. The germline V gene has CDR1 LGHNT and CDR2 FRNRAP. Between the trimmed V and J ends, which lost 3 bases and 3 bases, there was a span of 8 bases.